One T cell receptor (beta chain) is described in this entry. This record comes from a study of blood T cell repertoires in COVID-19. Study as a whole: COVID-19 samples, acute and convalescent, were from the United States, Italy and Spain. PBMCs, B-cell-depleted T cells, or T cells were the source of the cDNA or gDNA that made up the material.

In the study's own analysis: Reference gene primer amplification gave nucleated cell count estimates. Clones were read by immunoSEQ multiplex PCR, and TCRdb kept only the in-frame ones, dropping some. V, J and clone size are those of that table, while D and trimming were read from the DNA. This sample has around 300,000 clones, with roughly 90% found just once. The CDR3 is 14 amino acids. Germline V gene lookup returns CDR1 MNHNS and CDR2 SASEGT. The V end was cut by 8 bases, the J end by 0 bases, with 10 bases between. This clonotype was sampled from a woman aged 50 to 65 with active or convalescent COVID-19. The specimen sequenced was peripheral blood. J is TRBJ2-2 and V is TRBV6-1; the D gene is possibly TRBD1 (6 bases). CDR3 bases: TGTGCCAGCGCCGGACAGCCGAACACCGGGGAGCTGTTTTTT. Translation gives CASAGQPNTGELFF.